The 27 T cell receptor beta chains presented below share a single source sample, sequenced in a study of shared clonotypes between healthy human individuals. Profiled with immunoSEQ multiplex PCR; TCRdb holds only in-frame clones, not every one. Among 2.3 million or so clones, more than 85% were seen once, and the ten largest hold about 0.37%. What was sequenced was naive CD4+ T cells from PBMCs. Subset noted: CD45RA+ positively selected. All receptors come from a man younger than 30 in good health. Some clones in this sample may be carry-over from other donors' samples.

CDR3 nucleotides: TGTGCCAGCAGCTTGATCACAGGGGTTAGCAATCAGCCCCAGCATTTT. It codes for CASSLITGVSNQPQHF. V and J are TRBV5-8 and TRBJ1-5, with 7 bases aligning to TRBD1. The CDR3 runs to 16 residues. The germline gives CDR1 SGHTS, CDR2 YDEGEE. The J segment lost 0 bases and the V segment lost 1 base, leaving 4 bases of the junction unmatched. The full variable domain, with the rest looked up from reference TRBV5-8 and TRBJ1-5, is EAGVTQSPTHLIKTRGQQATLRCSPISGHTSVYWYQQALGLGLQFLLWYDEGEERNRGNFPPRFSGRQFPNYSSELNVNALELEDSALYLCASSLITGVSNQPQHFGDGTRLSIL.

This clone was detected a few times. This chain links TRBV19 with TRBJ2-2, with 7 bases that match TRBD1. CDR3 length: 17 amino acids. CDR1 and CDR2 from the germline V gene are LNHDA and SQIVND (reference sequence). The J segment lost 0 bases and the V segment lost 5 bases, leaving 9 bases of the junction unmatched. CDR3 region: CASSVGWGTANTGELFF. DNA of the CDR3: TGTGCCAGTAGTGTGGGTTGGGGGACAGCGAACACCGGGGAGCTGTTTTTT.

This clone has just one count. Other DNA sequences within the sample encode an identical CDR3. The DNA of the CDR3 is TGTGCCAGCAGCTTAGGGCGGAGCTCCTACGAGCAGTACTTC. This encodes CASSLGRSSYEQYF. This sequence joins TRBV7-2 and TRBJ2-7; D gene unclear. CDR3 length: 14 residues. V was clipped by 1 base and J by 0 bases, with 7 bases between them. Germline assignment: CDR1 SGHTA and CDR2 FQGNSA.

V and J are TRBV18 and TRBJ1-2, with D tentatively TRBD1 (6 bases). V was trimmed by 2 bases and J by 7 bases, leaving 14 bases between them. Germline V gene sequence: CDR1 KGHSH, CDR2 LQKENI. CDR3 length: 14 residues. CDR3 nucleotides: TGTGCCAGCTCACCAGGCCGGGACACGGGTGGCTACACCTTC. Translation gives CASSPGRDTGGYTF.

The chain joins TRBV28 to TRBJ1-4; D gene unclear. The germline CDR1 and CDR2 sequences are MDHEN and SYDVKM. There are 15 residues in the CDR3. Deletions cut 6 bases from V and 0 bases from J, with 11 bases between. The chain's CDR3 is CASRSTFATNEKLFF. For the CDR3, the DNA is TGTGCCAGCAGGAGCACATTTGCAACTAATGAAAAACTGTTTTTT.

The DNA of the CDR3 is TGTGCCAGCAGTCCTGGCCCGGGCACGAACACCGGGGAGCTGTTTTTT. Amino acid sequence: CASSPGPGTNTGELFF. The rearrangement joins TRBV7-9 to TRBJ2-2; D ambiguous. Trimming left V 6 bases short and J 0 bases short, with 14 bases between. This CDR3 spans 16 amino acids. Germline-derived CDR1 and CDR2 are SEHNR and FQNEAQ (reference sequence). Full variable domain (missing parts from reference TRBV7-9 and TRBJ2-2): DTGVSQNPRHKITKRGQNVTFRCDPISEHNRLYWYRQTLGQGPEFLTYFQNEAQLEKSRLLSDRFSAERPKGSFSTLEIQRTEQGDSAMYLCASSPGPGTNTGELFFGEGSRLTVL.

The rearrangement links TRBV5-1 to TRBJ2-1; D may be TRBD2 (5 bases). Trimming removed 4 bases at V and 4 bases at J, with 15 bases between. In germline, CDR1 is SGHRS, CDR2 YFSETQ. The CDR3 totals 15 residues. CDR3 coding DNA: TGCGCCAGCAGCCCCGTACGGGGATTTTACAATGAGCAGTTCTTC. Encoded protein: CASSPVRGFYNEQFF.

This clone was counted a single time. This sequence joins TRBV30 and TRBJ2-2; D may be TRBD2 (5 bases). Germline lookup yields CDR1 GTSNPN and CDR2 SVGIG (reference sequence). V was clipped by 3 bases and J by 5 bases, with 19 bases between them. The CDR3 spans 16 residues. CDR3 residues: CAWSMGSGAATGELFF. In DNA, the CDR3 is TGTGCCTGGAGCATGGGTAGTGGAGCGGCTACCGGGGAGCTGTTTTTT. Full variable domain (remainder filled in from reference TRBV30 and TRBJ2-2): SQTIHQWPATLVQPVGSPLSLECTVEGTSNPNLYWYRQAAGRGLQLLFYSVGIGQISSEVPQNLSASRPQDRQFILSSKKLLLSDSGFYLCAWSMGSGAATGELFFGEGSRLTVL.

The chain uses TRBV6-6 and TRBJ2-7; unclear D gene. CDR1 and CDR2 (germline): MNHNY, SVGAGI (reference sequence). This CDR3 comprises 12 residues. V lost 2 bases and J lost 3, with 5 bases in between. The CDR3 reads CASSYDRYEQYF. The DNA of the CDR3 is TGTGCCAGCAGTTACGACCGCTACGAGCAGTACTTC.

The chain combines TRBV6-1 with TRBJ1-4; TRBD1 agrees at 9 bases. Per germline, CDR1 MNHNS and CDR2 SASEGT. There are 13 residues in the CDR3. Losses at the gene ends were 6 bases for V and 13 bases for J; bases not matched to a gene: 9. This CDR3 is CASRDRGIGGLFF. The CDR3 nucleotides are TGTGCCAGCAGGGACAGGGGAATCGGAGGACTGTTTTTT.

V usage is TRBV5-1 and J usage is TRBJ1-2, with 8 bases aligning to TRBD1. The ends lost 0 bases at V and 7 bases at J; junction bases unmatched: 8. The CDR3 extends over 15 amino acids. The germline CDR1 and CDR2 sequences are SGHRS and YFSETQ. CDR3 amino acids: CASSLASAGGSGYTF. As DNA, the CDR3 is TGCGCCAGCAGCTTGGCCTCGGCAGGGGGCTCTGGCTACACCTTC.

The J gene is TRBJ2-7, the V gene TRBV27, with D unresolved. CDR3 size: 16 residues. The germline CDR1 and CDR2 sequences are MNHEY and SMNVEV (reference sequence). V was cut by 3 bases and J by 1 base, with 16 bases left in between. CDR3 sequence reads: CASSFRPPPQSYEQYF. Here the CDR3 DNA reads TGTGCCAGCAGTTTCCGGCCTCCTCCCCAGTCCTACGAGCAGTACTTC.

As DNA, the CDR3 is TGCGCCAGCAGGGCATGGGGGGGGCCGTTCTCTGGAAACACCATATATTTT. Its translation: CASRAWGGPFSGNTIYF. The V gene is TRBV4-1, the J gene TRBJ1-3, with a weak D call TRBD1 (6 bases). In germline, CDR1 is MGHRA, CDR2 YSYEKL. Trimming took off 6 bases at V and 0 bases at J, with 18 bases between the two ends. The CDR3 is 17 amino acids.

The CDR3 nucleotides are TGTGCCAGCTCCGGACAGGGGTCAGACGAGCAGTACTTC. Its protein product is CASSGQGSDEQYF. The chain carries TRBV6-5 and TRBJ2-7, with TRBD1 matching over 9 bases. V trimming: 8 bases; J trimming: 5 bases; junction bases outside the gene matches: 7. CDR1 is MNHEY, CDR2 SVGAGI, per germline. The CDR3 totals 13 residues.

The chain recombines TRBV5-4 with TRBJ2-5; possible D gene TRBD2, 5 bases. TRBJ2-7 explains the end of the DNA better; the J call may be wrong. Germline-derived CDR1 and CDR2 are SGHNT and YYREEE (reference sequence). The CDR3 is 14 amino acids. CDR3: CASSLRGIEGEQYF. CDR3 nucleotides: TGTGCCAGCAGCTTAAGAGGGATTGAGGGCGAGCAGTACTTC.

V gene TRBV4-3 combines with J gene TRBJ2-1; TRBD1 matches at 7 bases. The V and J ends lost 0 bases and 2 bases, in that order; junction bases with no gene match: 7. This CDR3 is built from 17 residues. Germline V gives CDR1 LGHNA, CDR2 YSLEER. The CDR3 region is CASSQDLTGATYNEQFF. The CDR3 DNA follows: TGCGCCAGCAGCCAAGATCTAACAGGGGCTACCTACAATGAGCAGTTCTTC.

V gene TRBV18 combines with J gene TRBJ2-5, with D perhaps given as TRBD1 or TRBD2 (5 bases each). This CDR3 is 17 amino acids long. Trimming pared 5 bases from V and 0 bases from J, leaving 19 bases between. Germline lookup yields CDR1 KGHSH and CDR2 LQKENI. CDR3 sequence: CASSSTGTIMYQETQYF. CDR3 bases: TGTGCCAGCTCATCTACCGGGACCATCATGTACCAAGAGACCCAGTACTTC.

As DNA, the CDR3 is TGTGCCAGCACCGGTAGGGGTCCAGACTCTGGAAACACCATATATTTT. It specifies CASTGRGPDSGNTIYF. V is TRBV28 and J is TRBJ1-3; tentative D call: TRBD1 (5 bases). The germline CDR1 and CDR2 sequences are MDHEN and SYDVKM. Trimming pared 7 bases from V and 0 bases from J, leaving 16 bases between. The CDR3 consists of 16 residues.

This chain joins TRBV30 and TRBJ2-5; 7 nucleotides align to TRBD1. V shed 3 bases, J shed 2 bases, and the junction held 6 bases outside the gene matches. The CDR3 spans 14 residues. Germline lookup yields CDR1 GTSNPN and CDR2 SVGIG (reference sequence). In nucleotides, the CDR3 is TGTGCCTGGAGGGGACAGTGGAGGCAAGAGACCCAGTACTTC. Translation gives CAWRGQWRQETQYF.

In nucleotides, the CDR3 is TGTGCCAGCAGCTTGGACGGGCCAAGCACAGATACGCAGTATTTT. It encodes CASSLDGPSTDTQYF. The chain has TRBV5-4 and TRBJ2-3; D is unclear. Germline V gene data show CDR1 as SGHNT and CDR2 as YYREEE (reference sequence). The V end lost 0 bases, the J end lost 0 bases, and 8 bases lay between the germline ends. The CDR3 sequence is 15 residues long. Filled out from reference TRBV5-4 and TRBJ2-3, the complete variable domain reads ETGVTQSPTHLIKTRGQQVTLRCSSQSGHNTVSWYQQALGQGPQFIFQYYREEENGRGNFPPRFSGLQFPNYSSELNVNALELDDSALYLCASSLDGPSTDTQYFGPGTRLTVL.

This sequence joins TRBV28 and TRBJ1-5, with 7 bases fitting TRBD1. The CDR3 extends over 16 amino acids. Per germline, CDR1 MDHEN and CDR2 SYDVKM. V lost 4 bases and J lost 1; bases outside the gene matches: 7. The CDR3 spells CASSYPRGGSNQPQHF. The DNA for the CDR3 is TGTGCCAGCAGTTACCCCAGGGGGGGAAGCAATCAGCCCCAGCATTTT.

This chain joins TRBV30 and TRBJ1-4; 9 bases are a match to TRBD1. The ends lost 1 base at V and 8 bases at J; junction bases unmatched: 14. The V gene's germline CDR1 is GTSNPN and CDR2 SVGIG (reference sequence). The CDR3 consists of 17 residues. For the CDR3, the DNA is TGTGCCTGGAGTGGGGGACAGGGCAAACTCGTCGGGGAAAAACTGTTTTTT. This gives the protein CAWSGGQGKLVGEKLFF.

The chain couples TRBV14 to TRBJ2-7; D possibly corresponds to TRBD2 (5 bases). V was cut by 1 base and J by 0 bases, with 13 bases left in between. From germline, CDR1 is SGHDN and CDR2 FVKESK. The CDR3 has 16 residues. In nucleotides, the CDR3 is TGTGCCAGCAGCCAAGGCCGCGGGCGAAGCTCCTACGAGCAGTACTTC. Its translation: CASSQGRGRSSYEQYF.

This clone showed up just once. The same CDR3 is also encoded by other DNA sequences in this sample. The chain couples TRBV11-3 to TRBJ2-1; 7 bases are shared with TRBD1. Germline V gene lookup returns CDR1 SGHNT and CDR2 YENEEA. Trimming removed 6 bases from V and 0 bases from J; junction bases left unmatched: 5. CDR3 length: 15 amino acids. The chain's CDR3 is CASSFAGGSYNEQFF. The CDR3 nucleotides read TGTGCCAGCAGTTTCGCAGGGGGCTCCTACAATGAGCAGTTCTTC.

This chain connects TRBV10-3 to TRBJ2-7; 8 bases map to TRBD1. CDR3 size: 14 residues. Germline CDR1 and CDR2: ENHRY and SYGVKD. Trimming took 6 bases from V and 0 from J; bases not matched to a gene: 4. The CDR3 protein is CAIRGGTGSYEQYF. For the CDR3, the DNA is TGTGCCATCAGAGGCGGGACAGGCTCCTACGAGCAGTACTTC.

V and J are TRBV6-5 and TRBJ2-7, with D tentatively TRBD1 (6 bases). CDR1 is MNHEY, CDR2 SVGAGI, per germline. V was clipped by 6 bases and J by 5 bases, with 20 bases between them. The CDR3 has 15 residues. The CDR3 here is CASRLRRTEAHEQYF. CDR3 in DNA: TGTGCCAGCAGACTTAGACGGACAGAGGCCCACGAGCAGTACTTC.

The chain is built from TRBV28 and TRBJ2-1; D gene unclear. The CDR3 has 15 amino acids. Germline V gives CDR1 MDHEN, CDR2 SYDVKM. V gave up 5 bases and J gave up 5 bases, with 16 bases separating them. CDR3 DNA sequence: TGTGCCAGCAGTCCCGCTCCGGGTTGGAACAATGAGCAGTTCTTC. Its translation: CASSPAPGWNNEQFF.